Following are 7 T cell receptor beta chains from one sample sequenced in a study of memory CD4+ T cells and cytomegalovirus serostatus. The sort gate was single viable CD3+CD4+CD8-CD45RO+ cells for memory CD4+ T cells. The assay was immunoSEQ multiplex PCR, and TCRdb's table has in-frame clones only and misses some. The data hold just over 40,000 clones, with more than 75% observed a single time. Sequencing input: memory CD4+ T cells from blood. These receptors all come from an adult in good health and CMV-seronegative.

The chain couples TRBV7-9 to TRBJ1-3; D gene uncertain. V was cut by 10 bases and J by 6 bases, with 13 bases left in between. The CDR3 is 12 residues long. CDR1 is SEHNR, CDR2 FQNEAQ, per germline (reference sequence). This chain's CDR3 is CATSDGINTIYF. The CDR3 region has the DNA TGTGCCACTTCAGATGGGATAAACACCATATATTTT. The full variable domain, with the rest looked up from reference TRBV7-9 and TRBJ1-3, is DTGVSQNPRHKITKRGQNVTFRCDPISEHNRLYWYRQTLGQGPEFLTYFQNEAQLEKSRLLSDRFSAERPKGSFSTLEIQRTEQGDSAMYLCATSDGINTIYFGEGSWLTVV.

As to this clone: This specimen includes other DNA sequences encoding the same CDR3. The chain uses TRBV19 and TRBJ1-5; possible D gene TRBD1, 6 bases. Trimming left V 6 bases short and J 6 bases short, with 21 bases between. Germline V gives CDR1 LNHDA, CDR2 SQIVND (reference sequence). The CDR3 is 16 amino acids. Here the CDR3 reads CASRARTDARIQPQHF. The CDR3 coding sequence is TGTGCCAGTAGAGCTCGGACAGACGCCCGAATTCAGCCCCAGCATTTT.

V gene TRBV7-9 combines with J gene TRBJ1-5; D might be TRBD1 (5 bases). CDR1 is SEHNR and CDR2 is FQNEAQ in the germline V gene (reference sequence). The V and J ends lost 1 base and 5 bases respectively, with 9 bases between them. The CDR3 sequence is 14 residues long. The CDR3 bases are TGTGCCAGCAGCTTAGGGGGGGTGGATCAGCCCCAGCATTTT. Its protein is CASSLGGVDQPQHF.

The CDR3 nucleotides are TGTGCCAGCTCACCACCGGGAGCTTACCAAGAGACCCAGTACTTC. It codes for CASSPPGAYQETQYF. V gene TRBV18 combines with J gene TRBJ2-5; TRBD2 is a possible D gene (5 bases). The CDR3 has 15 residues. Germline CDR1 is KGHSH and CDR2 is LQKENI. V lost 0 bases and J lost 0, with 8 bases in between.

The chain is built from TRBV5-4 and TRBJ2-3; no clear D. Between the trimmed V and J ends, which lost 0 bases and 5 bases, there was a span of 10 bases. The CDR3 runs 14 residues. Germline V gene data show CDR1 as SGHNT and CDR2 as YYREEE (reference sequence). Here the CDR3 reads CASSLGGRLDTQYF. CDR3 DNA sequence: TGTGCCAGCAGCTTGGGGGGTAGATTAGATACGCAGTATTTT.

The rearrangement joins TRBV5-8 to TRBJ2-6; D is uncertain. This CDR3 has 16 residues. Germline loops: CDR1 SGHTS, CDR2 YDEGEE. The V and J ends lost 2 bases and 0 bases respectively, with 9 bases between them. The CDR3, as DNA: TGTGCCAGCAGCTTCTTGGTGGGCTCTGGGGCCAACGTCCTGACTTTC. Translation gives CASSFLVGSGANVLTF.

This clone was observed a handful of times. V gene TRBV11-2 combines with J gene TRBJ2-7; D is unresolved. This CDR3 region has 18 residues. V gave up 4 bases and J gave up 0 bases, with 22 bases separating them. Germline CDR1 is SGHAT and CDR2 is FQNNGV. The CDR3 here is CASSSQSQFIVSSYEQYF. DNA for the CDR3: TGTGCCAGCAGCTCACAGTCTCAGTTCATAGTCAGCTCCTACGAGCAGTACTTC.